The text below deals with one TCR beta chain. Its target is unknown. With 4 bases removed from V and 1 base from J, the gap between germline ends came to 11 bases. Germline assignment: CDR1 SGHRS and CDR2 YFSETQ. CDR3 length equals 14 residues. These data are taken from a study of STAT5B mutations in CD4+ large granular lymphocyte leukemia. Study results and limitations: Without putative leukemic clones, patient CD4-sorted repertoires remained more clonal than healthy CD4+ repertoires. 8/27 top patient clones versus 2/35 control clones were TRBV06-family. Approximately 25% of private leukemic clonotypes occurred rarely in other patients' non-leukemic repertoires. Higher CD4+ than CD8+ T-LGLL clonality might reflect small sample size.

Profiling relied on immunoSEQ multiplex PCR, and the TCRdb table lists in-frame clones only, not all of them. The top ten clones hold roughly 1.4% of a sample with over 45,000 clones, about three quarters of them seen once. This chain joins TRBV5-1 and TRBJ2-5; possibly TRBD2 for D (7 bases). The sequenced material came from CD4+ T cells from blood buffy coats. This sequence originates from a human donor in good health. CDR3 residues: CASSGGAVQETQYF. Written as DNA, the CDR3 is TGCGCCAGCAGCGGGGGGGCAGTCCAAGAGACCCAGTACTTC.